This T cell receptor (beta chain) is from a study of T cell repertoires in cytomegalovirus infection. Study-wide context: Well-studied HLA-B-restricted CMV epitopes were used in the study alongside recently identified HLA-C-restricted ones. Overall study findings and caveats: Dominating the ex vivo response were TCR beta clonotypes that were CMV-specific and HLA-C-restricted.

TCRdb re-called the reads through MiXCR, storing one row per CDR3 protein. The sample lists more than 250,000 distinct CDR3 sequences; more than 20% were seen once. Of note for this clonotype: Its target is unknown.

J gave up 4 bases and V 3 bases, and 3 bases lay outside the gene matches. There are 15 residues in the CDR3. CDR1 SGHDN and CDR2 FVKESK come from the germline V gene. Specimen: cultured PBMCs, collected from culture after CMV antigen stimulation. The chain links TRBV14 to TRBJ2-3, with 11 bases matching TRBD1. This TCR was recovered from a human donor in good health (CMV status not recorded). Some clones in this sample may be carry-over from other donors' samples. CDR3 coding DNA: TGTGCCAGCAGCCACGGGACAGGGGGGGCAGATACGCAGTATTTT. Amino acid sequence: CASSHGTGGADTQYF.